A selection of T cell receptor beta chains follows, all from one sample in a study of blood T cells in healthy people across ages. TCRdb reprocessed the 5' RACE reads via MiXCR and lists one record per CDR3 protein. The profile shows hundreds of thousands of distinct CDR3 sequences, around 54% of them singletons. The sample taken for sequencing was blood. These receptors originate from a man aged 55 to 69 in good health. CDR3s include the opening cysteine and the closing phenylalanine or tryptophan. The D gene is left open where the match is weak. Not all rows give a size; the values are once, few, many and, for expanded clones, a class.

V	J	size	D	CDR3	DNA
TRBV6-2/TRBV6-3	TRBJ2-4	few	.	CASSYTDKNIQYF	TGTGCCAGCAGTTACACGGATAAAAACATTCAGTACTTC
TRBV27	TRBJ2-6	once	.	CASSTTAGANVLTF	TGTGCCAGCAGCACCACAGCTGGGGCCAACGTACTGACTTTC
TRBV29-1	TRBJ2-5	few	.	CSVSKGETQYF	TGCAGCGTTTCCAAGGGCGAGACCCAGTACTTC
TRBV20-1	TRBJ2-4	.	TRBD2	CNAREVAGAGEQYF	TGCAATGCTAGAGAGGTAGCGGGGGCTGGGGAGCAGTACTTC
TRBV12-3/TRBV12-4	TRBJ2-7	many	.	CASSRGYEQYF	TGTGCCAGCAGCCGAGGGTACGAGCAGTACTTC
TRBV20-1	TRBJ2-5	.	TRBD1	CSASLRRDRQETQYF	TGCAGTGCGAGCCTTCGTCGGGACAGGCAAGAGACCCAGTACTTC
TRBV12-3/TRBV12-4	TRBJ1-6	.	.	CASRPTAHPGPLHF	TGTGCCAGCAGGCCGACAGCCCATCCGGGACCCCTCCACTTT
TRBV20-1	TRBJ2-1	.	TRBD2	CGARDIGLASNEQFF	TGCGGTGCTAGAGATATCGGACTAGCGTCCAATGAGCAGTTCTTC
TRBV11-2	TRBJ2-5	.	TRBD1	CASSFRQGWQETQYF	TGTGCCAGCAGCTTCCGACAGGGTTGGCAAGAGACCCAGTACTTC
TRBV2	TRBJ2-5	.	.	CASRLDQETQYF	TGTGCCAGCAGGCTCGACCAAGAGACCCAGTACTTC
TRBV6-5	TRBJ2-3	few	TRBD2	CASSYSRASGGADTQYF	TGTGCCAGCAGTTACTCGAGGGCTAGCGGGGGGGCAGATACGCAGTATTTT
TRBV5-1	TRBJ2-5	.	TRBD1	CASSLILSQGSETQYF	TGCGCCAGCAGCTTGATCCTGTCACAGGGGTCAGAGACCCAGTACTTC
TRBV6-5	TRBJ2-2	few	.	CASSRGTGELFF	TGTGCCAGCAGCCGGGGCACCGGGGAGCTGTTTTTT
TRBV6-5	TRBJ1-5	.	.	CASSYSNSGGNQPQHF	TGTGCCAGCAGTTACTCGAATTCGGGGGGCAATCAGCCCCAGCATTTT
TRBV20-1	TRBJ2-1	.	TRBD2	CSASAGSGGVYNEQFF	TGCAGTGCCTCGGCGGGTAGCGGGGGGGTTTACAATGAGCAGTTCTTC
TRBV3-1	TRBJ2-6	.	.	CASSSTPGANVLTF	TGTGCCAGCAGCTCCACTCCTGGGGCCAACGTCCTGACTTTC
TRBV7-2	TRBJ1-5	many	.	CASSLVGIQPQHF	TGTGCCAGCAGCTTAGTAGGGATCCAGCCCCAGCATTTT
TRBV6-5	TRBJ1-2	.	.	CASSYSISSAAYGYTF	TGTGCCAGCAGTTACTCGATCTCCTCGGCAGCCTATGGCTACACCTTC
TRBV29-1	TRBJ2-7	.	TRBD1	CSVGTIRDRAYEQYF	TGCAGCGTTGGGACCATACGGGACAGGGCCTACGAGCAGTACTTC
TRBV9	TRBJ2-3	.	TRBD1	CASSVRTGGFSDTQYF	TGTGCCAGCAGCGTCAGGACAGGGGGCTTTTCAGATACGCAGTATTTT